The T cell receptor (beta chain) under discussion was sequenced for a study of shared clonotypes between healthy human individuals. This CDR3 comprises 14 residues. From germline, CDR1 is SQVTM and CDR2 ANQGSEA. Trimming removed 6 bases at V and 7 bases at J, with 22 bases between. Clones were read by immunoSEQ multiplex PCR, and TCRdb kept only the in-frame ones, dropping some. The data contain about 2.2 million clones, roughly 95% of them singletons. Study results and caveats: What naive subsets generally showed was a larger estimated richness than memory subsets showed.

With regard to this clone: No antigen is known for it.

Selected positively for CCR7 and CD45RO-negative, naive CD8 cells excluded terminally differentiated effector memory CD45RA+ cells. The TCR was taken from a man aged 18 to 30 in good health. Some clones in this sample may be carry-over from other donors' samples. This chain connects TRBV29-1 to TRBJ2-7; the D gene is possibly TRBD2 (6 bases). Sequencing was done on a sample of naive CD8+ T cells from PBMCs. The CDR3, as DNA: TGCAGCGTGGAGGGACGGGGCCCCAGCGGGGAGCAGTACTTC. Its protein product is CSVEGRGPSGEQYF.